This TCR beta chain was captured by sequencing in a study of shared clonotypes between healthy human individuals. Germline CDR1 MGHDK, CDR2 SYGVNS. V dropped 5 bases and J dropped 1 base, with 11 bases sitting between them. The CDR3 covers 14 residues. The study's findings and limits: Generation probabilities of non-shared clonotypes were lower (relative to those shared by all four donors).

Among the donors, all were Caucasian adults who lived in Nashville, Tennessee. Into CD45RA+ naive and CD45RA-negative memory subsets, the CD4+ cells were split. A note on this clone: Its specificity is not known.

Researchers divided each subset's genomic DNA evenly across several immunoSEQ plates. Profiling relied on immunoSEQ multiplex PCR, and the TCRdb table lists in-frame clones only, not all of them. This sample has 2,100,000 or so clones, with 90% to 97% found just once. This TCR came from a young man in good health. This rearrangement joins TRBV25-1 to TRBJ1-1, with D possibly TRBD1 on 5 matching bases. Specimen: naive CD4+ T cells sorted from blood. Subset in this sample: CD45RA+ positively selected. In nucleotides, the CDR3 is TGTGCCAGCAGTCCAGAGGGGAGGAACACTGAAGCTTTCTTT. It encodes CASSPEGRNTEAFF.